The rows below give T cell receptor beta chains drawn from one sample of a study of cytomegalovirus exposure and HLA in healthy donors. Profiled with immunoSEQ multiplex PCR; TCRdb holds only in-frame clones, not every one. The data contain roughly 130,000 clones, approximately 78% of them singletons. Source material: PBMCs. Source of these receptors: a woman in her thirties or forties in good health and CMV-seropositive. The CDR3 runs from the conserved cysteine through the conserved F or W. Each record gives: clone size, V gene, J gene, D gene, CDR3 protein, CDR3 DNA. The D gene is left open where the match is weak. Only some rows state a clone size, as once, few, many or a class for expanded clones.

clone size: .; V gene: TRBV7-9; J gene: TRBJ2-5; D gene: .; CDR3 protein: CASSFPGGETQYF; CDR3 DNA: TGTGCCAGCAGCTTCCCAGGGGGGGAGACCCAGTACTTC
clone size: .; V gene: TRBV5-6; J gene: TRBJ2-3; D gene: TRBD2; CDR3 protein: CASSTTSERSTDTQYF; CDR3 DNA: TGTGCCAGCAGCACCACTAGCGAGAGGAGCACAGATACGCAGTATTTT
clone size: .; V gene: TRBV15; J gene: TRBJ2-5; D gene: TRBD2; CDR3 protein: CATSGGTSGGRGRETQYF; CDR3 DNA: TGTGCCACCAGCGGGGGAACTAGCGGGGGGAGGGGTAGAGAGACCCAGTACTTC
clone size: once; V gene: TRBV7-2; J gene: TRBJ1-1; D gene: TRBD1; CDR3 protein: CASSLNRGQDGFF; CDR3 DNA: TGTGCCAGCAGTCTAAACAGGGGGCAAGATGGTTTCTTT
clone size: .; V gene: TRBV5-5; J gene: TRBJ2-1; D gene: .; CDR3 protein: CASSLFWEAGGYNEQFF; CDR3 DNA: TGTGCCAGCAGCTTGTTTTGGGAAGCGGGTGGATACAATGAGCAGTTCTTC
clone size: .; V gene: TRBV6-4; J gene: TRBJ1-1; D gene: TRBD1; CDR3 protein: CASSATGGTEAFF; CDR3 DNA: TGTGCCAGCAGTGCGACAGGGGGCACTGAAGCTTTCTTT
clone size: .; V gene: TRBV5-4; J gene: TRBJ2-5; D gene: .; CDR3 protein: CASSLAGGETQYF; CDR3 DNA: TGTGCCAGCAGCTTGGCCGGGGGAGAGACCCAGTACTTC
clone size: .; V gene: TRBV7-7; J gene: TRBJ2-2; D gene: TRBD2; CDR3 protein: CASSSQVASGSTGELFF; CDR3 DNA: TGTGCTAGCAGCAGTCAGGTCGCTAGCGGGAGCACCGGGGAGCTGTTTTTT
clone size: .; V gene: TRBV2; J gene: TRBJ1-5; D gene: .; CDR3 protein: CASRPAEDQPQHF; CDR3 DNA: TGTGCCAGCAGGCCCGCCGAGGATCAGCCCCAGCATTTT
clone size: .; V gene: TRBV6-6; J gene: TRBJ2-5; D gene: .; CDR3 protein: CASTRRETQYF; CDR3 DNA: TGTGCCAGCACCCGGAGAGAGACCCAGTACTTC
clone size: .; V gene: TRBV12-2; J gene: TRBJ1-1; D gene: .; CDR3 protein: CASRLLDRENTEAFF; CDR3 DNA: TGTGCAAGTCGCTTACTGGACAGAGAGAACACTGAAGCTTTCTTT
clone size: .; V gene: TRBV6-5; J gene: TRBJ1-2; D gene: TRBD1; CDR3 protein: CASSYSEGTGGYTF; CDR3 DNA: TGTGCCAGCAGTTACTCAGAGGGGACAGGTGGCTACACCTTC
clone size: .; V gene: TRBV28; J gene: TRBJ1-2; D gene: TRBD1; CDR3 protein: CASSPNPAGPRTGLRYGYTF; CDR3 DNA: TGTGCCAGCAGTCCGAACCCCGCCGGACCTAGGACAGGCCTAAGATATGGCTACACCTTC
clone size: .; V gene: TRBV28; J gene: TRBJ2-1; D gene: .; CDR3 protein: CASRASGQGLDEQFF; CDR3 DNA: TGTGCCAGCAGGGCTAGCGGTCAGGGGTTGGATGAGCAGTTCTTC
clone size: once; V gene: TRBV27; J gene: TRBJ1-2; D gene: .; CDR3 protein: CASSFGQGYGYTF; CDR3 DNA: TGTGCCAGCAGTTTCGGGCAGGGGTATGGCTACACCTTC
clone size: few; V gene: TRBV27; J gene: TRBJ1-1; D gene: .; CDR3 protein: CASSSRGGGNTEAFF; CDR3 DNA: TGTGCCAGCAGCTCCCGGGGAGGAGGGAACACTGAAGCTTTCTTT
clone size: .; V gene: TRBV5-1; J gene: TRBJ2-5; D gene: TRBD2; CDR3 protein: CASTPGGLSGGQETQYF; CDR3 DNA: TGCGCCAGCACCCCCGGAGGGCTTAGCGGGGGCCAAGAGACCCAGTACTTC
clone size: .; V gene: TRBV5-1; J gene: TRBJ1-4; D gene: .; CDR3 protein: CASSQQGGVEKLFF; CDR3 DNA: TGCGCCAGCAGCCAACAGGGAGGGGTCGAAAAACTGTTTTTT
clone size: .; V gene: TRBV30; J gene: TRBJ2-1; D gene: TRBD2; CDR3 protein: CAWGRGSWGNEQFF; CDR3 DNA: TGTGCCTGGGGGCGGGGGTCTTGGGGGAATGAGCAGTTCTTC
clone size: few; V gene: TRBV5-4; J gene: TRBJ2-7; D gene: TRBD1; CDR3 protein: CASSRNVGQGSYEQYF; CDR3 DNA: TGTGCCAGCAGCAGAAACGTTGGACAGGGGTCCTACGAGCAGTACTTC
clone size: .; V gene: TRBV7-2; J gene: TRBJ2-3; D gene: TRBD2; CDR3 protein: CASSLSLAGVSADTQYF; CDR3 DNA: TGTGCCAGCAGCTTATCACTAGCGGGAGTCTCAGCAGATACGCAGTATTTT
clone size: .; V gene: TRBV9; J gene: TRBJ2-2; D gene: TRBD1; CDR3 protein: CASSVYPRTGGDTGELFF; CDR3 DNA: TGTGCCAGCAGCGTCTATCCCCGGACAGGGGGCGACACCGGGGAGCTGTTTTTT
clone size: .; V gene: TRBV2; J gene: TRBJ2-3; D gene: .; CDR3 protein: CASTGDTDTQYF; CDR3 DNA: TGTGCCAGCACAGGTGACACAGATACGCAGTATTTT
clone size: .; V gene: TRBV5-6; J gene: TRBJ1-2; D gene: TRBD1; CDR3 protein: CASRDRGEGLEVRGYTF; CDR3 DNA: TGTGCCAGCAGGGACAGGGGAGAGGGGCTGGAGGTGCGTGGCTACACCTTC
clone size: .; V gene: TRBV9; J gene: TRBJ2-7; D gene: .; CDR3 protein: CASSVAAYSYEQYF; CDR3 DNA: TGTGCCAGCAGCGTGGCAGCGTACTCCTACGAGCAGTACTTC
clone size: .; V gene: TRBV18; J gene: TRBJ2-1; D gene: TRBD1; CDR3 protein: CASRVTGLAVNYNEQFF; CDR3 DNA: TGTGCCTCACGGGTGACAGGGCTCGCGGTTAACTACAATGAGCAGTTCTTC
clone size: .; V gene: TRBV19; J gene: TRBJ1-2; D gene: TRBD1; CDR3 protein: CASEAGTGGSPYGYTF; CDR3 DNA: TGTGCCAGTGAGGCCGGGACAGGGGGTTCTCCCTATGGCTACACCTTC
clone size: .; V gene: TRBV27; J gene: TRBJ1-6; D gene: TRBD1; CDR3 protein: CASSLYPGGFSPLHF; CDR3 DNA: TGTGCCAGCAGTTTATATCCAGGGGGCTTTTCACCCCTCCACTTT
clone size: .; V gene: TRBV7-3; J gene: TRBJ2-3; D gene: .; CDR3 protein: CASSLGAGITDTQYF; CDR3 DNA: TGTGCCAGCAGCCTGGGGGCAGGGATCACAGATACGCAGTATTTT
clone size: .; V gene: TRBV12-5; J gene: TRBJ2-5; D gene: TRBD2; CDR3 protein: CASGWGARGGGETQYF; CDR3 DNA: TGTGCTAGTGGTTGGGGGGCGCGGGGGGGCGGTGAGACCCAGTACTTC
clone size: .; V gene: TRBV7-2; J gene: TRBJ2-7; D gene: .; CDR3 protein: CASSLEQFYEQYF; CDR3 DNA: TGTGCCAGCAGCTTAGAACAGTTCTACGAGCAGTACTTC
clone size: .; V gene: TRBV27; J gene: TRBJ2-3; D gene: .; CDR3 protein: CASSLSPWGVKDTQYF; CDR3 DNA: TGTGCCAGCAGTTTATCGCCTTGGGGAGTCAAGGATACGCAGTATTTT
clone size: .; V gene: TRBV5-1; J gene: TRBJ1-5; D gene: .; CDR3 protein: CASSFQEGGQPQHF; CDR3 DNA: TGCGCCAGCAGTTTTCAAGAGGGAGGACAGCCCCAGCATTTT
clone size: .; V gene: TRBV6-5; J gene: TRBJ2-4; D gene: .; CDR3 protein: CASSYEGSGKNIQYF; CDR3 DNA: TGTGCCAGCAGTTACGAGGGATCAGGCAAAAACATTCAGTACTTC